One TCR beta chain is described in this entry. The sample belongs to a study of blood T cell repertoires in COVID-19. On the study more broadly: Sample material is recorded as cDNA or gDNA derived from T cells, B-cell-depleted T cells, or PBMCs.

Libraries were prepared by immunoSEQ multiplex PCR; TCRdb keeps only in-frame clonotypes and omits some of them. The sample lists 310,000 or so clones; over 75% were seen once. CDR3 length equals 15 residues. Germline CDR1 MDHEN, CDR2 SYDVKM. V shed 2 bases and J shed 1 base, with 8 bases lying between them. Recruits, aged about 18 to 100 years, lived in some 25 US areas. Symptom resolution, clearance, or two negative PCRs marked donors in Cohort 3 as recovered. The sample comprised PBMCs or T cells enriched from blood (not recorded which). The receptor comes from a woman aged 18-29 years who had recovered from COVID-19. The chain combines TRBV28 with TRBJ2-2; D possibly corresponds to TRBD1 (5 bases). CDR3 in amino acids: CASSLPTGNTGELFF. In nucleotides, the CDR3 is TGTGCCAGCAGTTTACCCACAGGGAACACCGGGGAGCTGTTTTTT.